The next 30 T cell receptor beta chains were all read from a single sample in a study of control samples from healthy donors and cancer patients. Using immunoSEQ multiplex PCR, the repertoire was profiled, and TCRdb retains in-frame clones only, with some absent. This table holds roughly 130,000 clones, 85% to 95% found once. Sequencing was performed on PBMCs. These receptors were obtained from a man aged 55 to 70 with colorectal cancer.

The CDR3 DNA is TGCGCCAGCAGTGAGCCTAAGGAAACAGGGGCAAATGGCTACACCTTC. As protein: CASSEPKETGANGYTF. The chain links TRBV10-2 to TRBJ1-2; 7 positions agree with TRBD1. V trimming: 2 bases; J trimming: 6 bases; junction bases outside the gene matches: 12. The CDR3 is 16 residues long. Germline loops: CDR1 WSHSY, CDR2 SAAADI.

This chain links TRBV4-3 with TRBJ1-2, with a weak D call TRBD1 (5 bases). V was cut by 1 base and J by 0 bases, with 6 bases left in between. The CDR3 covers 14 residues. The germline V gene encodes CDR1 LGHNA and CDR2 YSLEER. CDR3 in amino acids: CASSQVGANYGYTF. The CDR3 bases are TGCGCCAGCAGCCAAGTAGGGGCTAACTATGGCTACACCTTC.

This chain joins TRBV3-1 (or the pseudogene TRBV3-2) and TRBJ1-1; D not certain. In germline, CDR1 is LGHDT, CDR2 YNNKEL (reference sequence). Trimming left V 1 base short and J 0 bases short, with 6 bases between. CDR3 length: 14 amino acids. The CDR3 bases are TGTGCCAGCAGCCAAGGGAGAATGAACACTGAAGCTTTCTTT. Encoded protein: CASSQGRMNTEAFF.

This chain uses TRBV29-1 with TRBJ1-3, with D unclear. The CDR3 extends over 12 amino acids. CDR1 and CDR2 (germline): SQVTM, ANQGSEA. V dropped 8 bases and J dropped 0 bases, with 8 bases sitting between them. CDR3 in amino acids: CSFSPSGNTIYF. Written as DNA, the CDR3 is TGCAGCTTCTCTCCCTCTGGAAACACCATATATTTT.

The chain is built from TRBV9 and TRBJ1-5; perhaps TRBD1 as D (5 bases). Germline V gene sequence: CDR1 SGDLS, CDR2 YYNGEE. V was clipped by 3 bases and J by 1 base, with 14 bases between them. This CDR3 spans 16 amino acids. The CDR3 is CASSAGQGSSNQPQHF. CDR3 DNA: TGTGCCAGCAGCGCGGGTCAGGGTTCCAGCAATCAGCCCCAGCATTTT.

The chain combines TRBV29-1 with TRBJ1-4; D gene ambiguous. Germline CDR1 reads SQVTM; CDR2 reads ANQGSEA. The CDR3 has 12 amino acids. Trimming took 7 bases from V and 0 from J, leaving 6 bases between them. CDR3 amino acids: CSASATNEKLFF. As DNA, the CDR3 is TGCAGCGCTTCCGCAACTAATGAAAAACTGTTTTTT.

The V call is TRBV3-1 (or the pseudogene TRBV3-2), the J call TRBJ1-2, with D hard to call. This CDR3 comprises 13 residues. Looked up from germline, CDR1 is LGHDT and CDR2 is YNNKEL (reference sequence). The germline V and J ends were trimmed by 1 base and 2 bases, with 5 bases remaining between them. Here the CDR3 DNA reads TGTGCCAGCAGCCAAGTGGCGAACTATGGCTACACCTTC. Protein: CASSQVANYGYTF.

This clone came up once. The chain combines TRBV4-2 with TRBJ2-5; D possibly matches TRBD1 or TRBD2 (5 bases each). The V end was cut by 4 bases, the J end by 1 base, with 10 bases between. Germline assignment: CDR1 LGHNA and CDR2 YNFKEQ. This CDR3 has 14 amino acids. The CDR3 coding sequence is TGTGCCAGCAGCCTTGGGACCATCCAAGAGACCCAGTACTTC. It specifies CASSLGTIQETQYF.

This clone was picked up a small number of times. The chain links TRBV11-2 to TRBJ2-2, with a weak D call TRBD2 (5 bases). Germline V lookup: CDR1 SGHAT, CDR2 FQNNGV. The CDR3 covers 16 residues. V lost 4 bases to trimming and J lost 2 bases, with 14 bases between them. CDR3 DNA: TGTGCCAGCAGCTCAGAGGGCCTCCTAAACACCGGGGAGCTGTTTTTT. Its translation is CASSSEGLLNTGELFF.

The chain carries TRBV5-1 and TRBJ1-2, with D possibly matching TRBD1 (6 bases). Trimming shortened V by 0 bases and J by 8 bases, and 17 bases separated the two germline ends. CDR3 length: 15 residues. CDR1 SGHRS and CDR2 YFSETQ come from the germline V gene. The chain's CDR3 is CASSLDAGAPQGYTF. The CDR3 DNA sequence: TGCGCCAGCAGCTTGGATGCAGGGGCCCCTCAAGGCTACACCTTC.

The V call is TRBV6-5, the J call TRBJ1-1; no definite D call. This CDR3 is built from 12 residues. Germline CDR1 is MNHEY and CDR2 is SVGAGI. V lost 4 bases, J lost 1 base, and 4 bases lay in between. CDR3 sequence (DNA): TGTGCCAGCAGTTCTGGGAACACTGAAGCTTTCTTT. It translates to CASSSGNTEAFF.

J is TRBJ2-5 and V is TRBV5-1, with 9 positions matching TRBD2. The CDR3 has 14 residues. CDR1 and CDR2 from the germline V gene are SGHRS and YFSETQ. Trimming removed 2 bases from V and 4 bases from J; junction bases left unmatched: 3. CDR3 in amino acids: CASSFSGGIETQYF. For the CDR3, the DNA is TGCGCCAGCAGCTTTAGCGGGGGCATAGAGACCCAGTACTTC.

The rearrangement joins TRBV10-3 to TRBJ1-2; tentatively, D is TRBD1 (5 bases). The germline V gene has CDR1 ENHRY and CDR2 SYGVKD. V shed 4 bases and J shed 6 bases, with 15 bases lying between them. The CDR3 spans 14 residues. The CDR3 sequence: CAISGVEGINGYTF. Here the CDR3 DNA reads TGTGCCATCAGTGGGGTAGAGGGGATCAATGGCTACACCTTC.

Only one count was recorded for this clone. The rearrangement links TRBV27 to TRBJ1-3; 7 bases align to TRBD1. The germline CDR1 and CDR2 sequences are MNHEY and SMNVEV (reference sequence). V shed 6 bases, J shed 0 bases, and the junction held 8 bases outside the gene matches. The CDR3 is 16 residues long. The CDR3 protein is CASRTGAPSSGNTIYF. The DNA of the CDR3 is TGTGCCAGCAGAACAGGGGCTCCGAGCTCTGGAAACACCATATATTTT.

This clone appeared a single time. This sequence joins TRBV20-1 and TRBJ2-1; the D gene is possibly TRBD2 (6 bases). Trimming removed 3 bases at V and 5 bases at J, with 17 bases between. Per the germline V gene, CDR1 is DFQATT and CDR2 is SNEGSKA (reference sequence). This CDR3 comprises 15 residues. This CDR3 is CSASPPGLRNNEQFF. The CDR3 DNA reads TGCAGTGCTAGTCCCCCGGGACTTAGGAACAATGAGCAGTTCTTC.

This clone was counted once. This chain uses TRBV24-1 with TRBJ2-5; D gene ambiguous. The CDR3 extends over 14 amino acids. V dropped 0 bases and J dropped 7 bases, with 11 bases sitting between them. Germline V gives CDR1 KGHDR, CDR2 SFDVKD. The CDR3 loop is CATSDLQPRSTQYF. The CDR3 DNA is TGTGCCACCAGTGATTTGCAACCAAGATCGACCCAGTACTTC.

This rearrangement joins TRBV6-6 to TRBJ1-2; D call uncertain. Germline assignment: CDR1 MNHNY and CDR2 SVGAGI (reference sequence). The CDR3 extends over 13 amino acids. Trimming left V 0 bases short and J 3 bases short, with 5 bases between. The CDR3 here is CASSYSEDYGYTF. The CDR3 nucleotides read TGTGCCAGCAGTTACTCCGAGGACTATGGCTACACCTTC.

The rearrangement uses TRBV12-5 and TRBJ1-2; 12 positions agree with TRBD1. Trimming took 10 bases from V and 3 from J; bases not matched to a gene: 15. The CDR3 is made up of 17 amino acids. Looked up from germline, CDR1 is LGHNT and CDR2 is FRNRAP. The chain's CDR3 is CAIKPIRDRGRDYGYTF. The CDR3 region has the DNA TGTGCTATAAAACCTATCCGGGACAGGGGGCGAGACTATGGCTACACCTTC.

The chain joins TRBV20-1 to TRBJ2-1; D is unresolved. The CDR3 loop spans 11 amino acids. The V end lost 5 bases, the J end lost 8 bases, and 10 bases lay between the germline ends. Germline CDR1 DFQATT, CDR2 SNEGSKA (reference sequence). The CDR3 loop reads CSAFVGYEQFF. The DNA of the CDR3 is TGCAGTGCTTTTGTTGGCTATGAGCAGTTCTTC.

The chain combines TRBV6-5 with TRBJ1-5; D may be TRBD1 (6 bases). The length of the CDR3 is 15 residues. V was trimmed by 7 bases and J by 0 bases, leaving 13 bases between them. Germline V gives CDR1 MNHEY, CDR2 SVGAGI. The CDR3, as DNA: TGTGCCAGCATGGACAGTGCTTATAGCAATCAGCCCCAGCATTTT. Protein: CASMDSAYSNQPQHF.

The sample holds one count of this clone. The chain employs TRBV29-1 and TRBJ1-3; D might be TRBD1 (6 bases). The V end was cut by 6 bases, the J end by 4 bases, with 16 bases between. This CDR3 has 14 residues. Per germline, CDR1 SQVTM and CDR2 ANQGSEA. CDR3 residues: CSVSYRVKGNTIYF. CDR3 nucleotides: TGCAGCGTCTCTTACAGGGTTAAGGGAAACACCATATATTTT.

The chain carries TRBV10-3 and TRBJ2-1, with 10 positions matching TRBD1. CDR1 is ENHRY, CDR2 SYGVKD, per germline. Germline trimming cut 4 bases from V and 9 bases from J; bases unmatched to any gene: 12. The length of the CDR3 is 16 residues. CDR3 sequence: CAISVLGTGDDGEQFF. The DNA of the CDR3 is TGTGCCATCAGTGTGCTAGGGACAGGGGATGACGGTGAGCAGTTCTTC.

V gene TRBV2 combines with J gene TRBJ2-3; 9 positions agree with TRBD1. Germline V CDR1 and CDR2: SNHLY, FYNNEI. J gave up 6 bases and V 10 bases, and 2 bases lay outside the gene matches. The CDR3 loop spans 11 amino acids. CDR3: CANRGLDTQYF. CDR3 DNA sequence: TGTGCCAACAGGGGGCTTGATACGCAGTATTTT.

V is TRBV7-9 and J is TRBJ1-6; 9 nucleotides align to TRBD1. Germline V lookup: CDR1 SEHNR, CDR2 FQNEAQ (reference sequence). With 5 bases clipped from V and 10 bases from J, the junction kept 12 bases outside the gene matches. The CDR3 length is 16 residues. As DNA, the CDR3 is TGTGCCAGCAGCATAGGGGACAGGGCCCTTAAATCACCCCTCCACTTT. Residues: CASSIGDRALKSPLHF.

The DNA of the CDR3 is TGTGCCAGCAGTTTATCGGGGCATCGGCGCGAGCAGTACTTC. Amino acid sequence: CASSLSGHRREQYF. The chain links TRBV27 to TRBJ2-7; possible D gene TRBD1, 5 bases. Trimming removed 0 bases from V and 6 bases from J, with 12 bases in between. Germline CDR1 is MNHEY and CDR2 is SMNVEV (reference sequence). CDR3 length equals 14 residues.

The chain joins TRBV6-5 to TRBJ1-6; D perhaps matches TRBD1 (5 bases). CDR1 and CDR2 (germline): MNHEY, SVGAGI. The CDR3 totals 15 residues. V was cut by 10 bases and J by 1 base, with 14 bases left in between. CDR3 protein: CAIPRGASYNSPLHF. As DNA, the CDR3 is TGTGCCATCCCGCGCGGGGCTTCCTATAATTCACCCCTCCACTTT.

This sequence joins TRBV10-1 and TRBJ2-3, with 8 positions matching TRBD2. The CDR3 length is 13 residues. V shed 0 bases, J shed 7 bases, and the junction held 0 bases outside the gene matches. Germline V gene data show CDR1 as WNHNN and CDR2 as SYGVQD (reference sequence). CDR3 loop: CASSESSGNTQYF. As DNA, the CDR3 is TGCGCCAGCAGTGAGTCTAGCGGGAATACGCAGTATTTT.

This chain links TRBV9 with TRBJ1-3, with TRBD1 identical over 11 bases. Germline V gene data show CDR1 as SGDLS and CDR2 as YYNGEE. V was pared by 0 bases and J by 4 bases, with 6 bases of the junction left unmatched. This CDR3 is built from 17 residues. Here the CDR3 DNA reads TGTGCCAGCAGCGTAGCTACCGGGACAGGGGGAGGAAACACCATATATTTT. Its protein is CASSVATGTGGGNTIYF.

This clone was recorded only once. The chain uses TRBV4-3 and TRBJ2-7, with D possibly being TRBD2 (5 bases). The CDR3 loop spans 14 amino acids. The V end was cut by 0 bases, the J end by 4 bases, with 10 bases between. CDR1 LGHNA and CDR2 YSLEER come from the germline V gene. CDR3 nucleotides: TGCGCCAGCAGCCAAGAAGTACAGCGGTACGAGCAGTACTTC. Translation gives CASSQEVQRYEQYF.

The chain has TRBV27 and TRBJ1-1, with a tentative D call TRBD1 (6 bases). The CDR3 consists of 14 residues. Trimming shortened V by 2 bases and J by 2 bases, and 9 bases separated the two germline ends. Germline values: CDR1 MNHEY, CDR2 SMNVEV (reference sequence). The CDR3 region is CASSLGGGNTEAFF. The CDR3 DNA follows: TGTGCCAGCAGTTTAGGGGGCGGCAACACTGAAGCTTTCTTT.